The 21 T cell receptor beta chains presented below share a single source sample, sequenced in a study of identical twins. TCRdb recomputed calls from the 5' RACE reads with MiXCR, one row per CDR3 protein. This table holds 510,000 or so distinct CDR3 sequences, approximately 14% found once. These records were also assigned to another study, of yellow fever vaccine responses in identical twins.

The sequenced material came from CD4+ T cells sorted from blood. The receptors here all came from a woman younger than 35 in good health.

The chain joins TRBV14 to TRBJ2-1, with D unclear. Per germline, CDR1 SGHDN and CDR2 FVKESK. The germline V and J ends were trimmed by 4 bases and 0 bases, with 16 bases remaining between them. This CDR3 has 17 amino acids. CDR3 region: CASSLGGSSSSYNEQFF. The CDR3, as DNA: TGTGCCAGCAGCCTCGGTGGGTCCTCGAGCTCCTACAATGAGCAGTTCTTC.

There are a few counts of this clonotype. CDR3 coding DNA: TGTGCCAGCAGCTTAGTCGACAGGGAGGATACGCAGTATTTT. This gives the protein CASSLVDREDTQYF. The V and J genes are TRBV7-9 and TRBJ2-3, with 7 nucleotides matching TRBD1. Per the germline V gene, CDR1 is SEHNR and CDR2 is FQNEAQ (reference sequence). V shed 1 base, J shed 6 bases, and the junction held 4 bases outside the gene matches. The length of the CDR3 is 14 residues.

J is TRBJ2-1 and V is TRBV6-4; 8 positions agree with TRBD2. The junction had 9 bases not matched to a gene; V was cut back by 5 bases and J by 6 bases. The germline gives CDR1 MRHNA, CDR2 SNTAGT. This CDR3 comprises 15 residues. CDR3 sequence: CASSLGLASPNEQFF. The DNA of the CDR3 is TGTGCCAGCAGTCTTGGACTAGCTTCCCCCAATGAGCAGTTCTTC.

This clonotype was detected only a few times. The chain combines TRBV3-1 with TRBJ2-1; no firm D call. CDR1 LGHDT and CDR2 YNNKEL come from the germline V gene (reference sequence). Trimming took 5 bases from V and 3 from J, leaving 14 bases between them. The CDR3 contains 15 residues. CDR3 sequence (DNA): TGTGCCAGCAGCGCCACCTACCCCAGCTACAATGAGCAGTTCTTC. Translated, it gives CASSATYPSYNEQFF.

In this sample, this clonotype turned up a few times. The rearrangement links TRBV12-3 or TRBV12-4 to TRBJ2-7; D is perhaps TRBD1 (6 bases). Between the trimmed V and J ends, which lost 1 base and 4 bases, there was a span of 14 bases. The CDR3 has 15 amino acids. CDR3 protein: CASSLGSGGAYEQYF. The CDR3 DNA is TGTGCCAGCAGTTTAGGTAGTGGGGGCGCGTACGAGCAGTACTTC.

Only one count was recorded for this clonotype. The chain has TRBV5-1 and TRBJ2-2; 7 nucleotides agree with TRBD1. The CDR3 is made up of 17 amino acids. Losses at the gene ends were 1 base for V and 2 bases for J; bases not matched to a gene: 8. From germline, CDR1 is SGHRS and CDR2 YFSETQ. DNA for the CDR3: TGCGCCAGCAGCTTGATGTGGGCAGGGGGTAACACCGGGGAGCTGTTTTTT. Its protein product is CASSLMWAGGNTGELFF.

The V gene is TRBV6-5, the J gene TRBJ2-7; no definite D call. The ends were cut back, 2 bases at V and 4 bases at J, with 12 bases in the middle. CDR3 size: 14 residues. Germline CDR1 MNHEY, CDR2 SVGAGI. The CDR3 region has the DNA TGTGCCAGCAGTTACAGGGTAGGGTCGTACGAGCAGTACGTC. Translating it yields CASSYRVGSYEQYV.

V is TRBV3-1 and J is TRBJ2-3; possibly TRBD2 for D (6 bases). There are 17 residues in the CDR3. Trimming shortened V by 7 bases and J by 0 bases, and 20 bases separated the two germline ends. Germline V gene data show CDR1 as LGHDT and CDR2 as YNNKEL (reference sequence). The CDR3 spells CASTKARGLSSTDTQYF. CDR3 DNA: TGTGCCAGCACCAAAGCCCGGGGACTGAGTAGCACAGATACGCAGTATTTT.

This clonotype occurred once. The chain joins TRBV10-1 to TRBJ2-1, with 10 bases identical to TRBD2. Trimming at V came to 5 bases and at J to 7 bases, leaving 5 bases not matched to a gene. Germline CDR1 WNHNN, CDR2 SYGVQD (reference sequence). CDR3 size: 14 residues. CDR3 DNA sequence: TGCGCCAGCAGTTCTAGCGGGAGTCATAATGAGCAGTTCTTC. It codes for CASSSSGSHNEQFF.

This chain links TRBV5-1 with TRBJ1-4, with D possibly matching TRBD1 (5 bases). The CDR3 covers 17 residues. From germline, CDR1 is SGHRS and CDR2 YFSETQ. Between the trimmed V and J ends, which lost 3 bases and 8 bases, there was a span of 23 bases. CDR3 protein: CASSSRDPRKRGEKLFF. Written as DNA, the CDR3 is TGCGCCAGCAGCTCGAGGGACCCTAGGAAACGTGGGGAAAAACTGTTTTTT. Drawing the rest from reference TRBV5-1 and TRBJ1-4, the complete variable domain is KAGVTQTPRYLIKTRGQQVTLSCSPISGHRSVSWYQQTPGQGLQFLFEYFSETQRNKGNFPGRFSGRQFSNSRSEMNVSTLELGDSALYLCASSSRDPRKRGEKLFFGSGTQLSVL.

The chain employs TRBV7-2 and TRBJ2-1; 10 bases are a match to TRBD1. Per the germline V gene, CDR1 is SGHTA and CDR2 is FQGNSA. V trimming: 7 bases; J trimming: 3 bases; junction bases outside the gene matches: 3. The CDR3 consists of 14 residues. CDR3 region: CASTRTGGYNEQFF. The CDR3 DNA sequence: TGTGCCAGCACCAGGACAGGGGGCTACAATGAGCAGTTCTTC.

This rearrangement joins TRBV7-8 to TRBJ2-7; D possibly uses TRBD1 or TRBD2 (7 bases each). With 1 base removed from V and 4 bases from J, the gap between germline ends came to 14 bases. Germline assignment: CDR1 SGHVS and CDR2 FQNEAQ. CDR3 length equals 15 residues. For the CDR3, the DNA is TGTGCCAGCAGCTTAGTGGGGGGGACAGCTTACGAGCAGTACGTC. Translation gives CASSLVGGTAYEQYV.

The J gene is TRBJ1-1, the V gene TRBV3-1; D ambiguous. Germline assignment: CDR1 LGHDT and CDR2 YNNKEL (reference sequence). This CDR3 region has 15 residues. The V gene lost 1 base and the J gene lost 1 base, with 10 bases spanning the gap. CDR3 DNA: TGTGCCAGCAGCCAAGGAGGGATACAGAACACTGAAGCTTTCTTT. Translating it yields CASSQGGIQNTEAFF.

The rearrangement joins TRBV25-1 to TRBJ1-6; D ambiguous. CDR1 MGHDK and CDR2 SYGVNS come from the germline V gene. The CDR3 extends over 13 amino acids. The germline V and J ends were trimmed by 1 base and 7 bases, with 5 bases remaining between them. The CDR3 here is CASSEWGNSPLHF. Written as DNA, the CDR3 is TGTGCCAGCAGTGAATGGGGAAATTCACCCCTCCACTTT. The variable domain in full, completed from reference TRBV25-1 and TRBJ1-6, reads EADIYQTPRYLVIGTGKKITLECSQTMGHDKMYWYQQDPGMELHLIHYSYGVNSTEKGDLSSESTVSRIRTEHFPLTLESARPSHTSQYLCASSEWGNSPLHFGNGTRLTVT.

The sample holds a few counts of this clonotype. The J gene is TRBJ2-3, the V gene TRBV5-1, with D maybe TRBD2 (5 bases). Germline-derived CDR1 and CDR2 are SGHRS and YFSETQ. Trimming pared 2 bases from V and 1 base from J, leaving 14 bases between. The CDR3 is 16 residues long. The CDR3 nucleotides read TGCGCCAGCAGCTTCTCTGCCCTAGCCGGCACAGATACGCAGTATTTT. It codes for CASSFSALAGTDTQYF.

There are a few counts of this clonotype. The chain recombines TRBV5-1 with TRBJ2-5, with a weak D call TRBD1 (5 bases). CDR3 length equals 15 residues. Germline CDR1 is SGHRS and CDR2 is YFSETQ. Trimming stripped 6 bases from V and 5 bases from J, with 20 bases between. The CDR3 DNA sequence: TGCGCCAGCATTAAATCAAGGGGAAAGGAGGAGACCCAGTACTTC. Encoded protein: CASIKSRGKEETQYF.

In this sample, this clonotype turned up a few times. This chain uses TRBV5-6 with TRBJ1-6; 8 bases are a match to TRBD1. This CDR3 comprises 14 residues. J lost 8 bases, V lost 4 bases, and 5 bases had no gene match. Germline loops: CDR1 SGHDT, CDR2 YYEEEE. The CDR3 region has the DNA TGTGCCAGCAGCGTCGGACAGGGATATTCACCCCTCCACTTT. Residues: CASSVGQGYSPLHF. Together with reference TRBV5-6 and TRBJ1-6, the CDR3 gives the full variable domain: DAGVTQSPTHLIKTRGQQVTLRCSPKSGHDTVSWYQQALGQGPQFIFQYYEEEERQRGNFPDRFSGHQFPNYSSELNVNALLLGDSALYLCASSVGQGYSPLHFGNGTRLTVT.

This clonotype turned up a few times. V gene TRBV27 combines with J gene TRBJ1-4; tentative D call: TRBD1 (6 bases). Germline assignment: CDR1 MNHEY and CDR2 SMNVEV (reference sequence). This CDR3 contains 13 residues. Trimming left V 7 bases short and J 5 bases short, with 11 bases between. The CDR3 is CASKDRTNEKLFF. DNA of the CDR3: TGTGCCAGCAAAGACAGGACGAATGAAAAACTGTTTTTT.

V and J are TRBV6-2 or TRBV6-3 and TRBJ2-1, with D unresolved. With 5 bases removed from V and 5 bases from J, the gap between germline ends came to 16 bases. The germline V gene has CDR1 MNHEY and CDR2 SVGEGT. The CDR3 runs to 15 residues. The CDR3 sequence is CASSNYADQHNEQFF. The CDR3 DNA is TGTGCCAGCAGTAACTATGCGGACCAGCACAATGAGCAGTTCTTC.

Details on this clonotype: An end of the junction differs from the germline gene, which may be a read error. The genes are TRBV5-5 and TRBJ2-3; possible D gene TRBD2, 6 bases. This CDR3 contains 13 residues. The germline V gene has CDR1 SGHKS and CDR2 YYEKEE (reference sequence). The CDR3 is CTSTPGGTDTQYF. The CDR3 nucleotides are TGTACCAGCACACCGGGGGGCACAGATACGCAGTATTTT.

This clonotype was seen a few times. The chain combines TRBV25-1 with TRBJ2-2, with D hard to call. This CDR3 contains 15 residues. Trimming cost V 2 bases and J 5 bases, with 12 bases left between them. Germline V gene lookup returns CDR1 MGHDK and CDR2 SYGVNS. The CDR3 nucleotides are TGTGCCAGCAGTGAACCGACCCCTGATACCGGGGAGCTGTTTTTT. It encodes CASSEPTPDTGELFF.